Presented here are 10 T cell receptor beta chains from one specimen sequenced in a study of blood T cell repertoires in COVID-19. Assay: immunoSEQ multiplex PCR; the TCRdb copy retains only in-frame clones and omits some. The table records 110,000 or so clones, approximately 91% of them present only once. Sequencing was performed on peripheral blood. These receptors were taken from a woman aged 70-85 years who had recovered from COVID-19.

V is TRBV27 and J is TRBJ2-5, with a weak D call TRBD1 (5 bases). There are 13 residues in the CDR3. Trimming shortened V by 6 bases and J by 3 bases, and 11 bases separated the two germline ends. CDR1 is MNHEY and CDR2 is SMNVEV in the germline V gene (reference sequence). The CDR3 reads CASRAREKETQYF. The CDR3 coding sequence is TGTGCCAGCAGAGCCAGGGAAAAAGAGACCCAGTACTTC.

This clone has just one count. The chain links TRBV7-3 to TRBJ2-3; 9 bases are shared with TRBD1. This CDR3 contains 15 residues. V lost 0 bases to trimming and J lost 6 bases; unmatched junction nucleotides: 4. Germline-derived CDR1 and CDR2 are SGHTA and FQGTGA. DNA of the CDR3: TGTGCCAGCAGCTTAACCCGGGACAGGGTTGATACGCAGTATTTT. It encodes CASSLTRDRVDTQYF.

The rearrangement joins TRBV7-9 to TRBJ1-5, with a tentative D call TRBD1 (6 bases). With 4 bases removed from V and 3 bases from J, the gap between germline ends came to 10 bases. CDR1 and CDR2 (germline): SEHNR, FQNEAQ (reference sequence). The CDR3 has 14 amino acids. The CDR3 is CASSSGQFNQPQHF. CDR3 sequence (DNA): TGTGCCAGCAGCTCCGGACAGTTCAATCAGCCCCAGCATTTT.

This clone showed up just once. The rearrangement joins TRBV20-1 to TRBJ1-2, with 8 bases that match TRBD1. The CDR3 contains 11 residues. Germline assignment: CDR1 DFQATT and CDR2 SNEGSKA (reference sequence). The CDR3, as DNA: TGCACTGTAACAGGGGGAAATGGCTACACCTTC. Its translation is CTVTGGNGYTF.

V and J are TRBV10-3 and TRBJ1-3; D unclear. Germline assignment: CDR1 ENHRY and CDR2 SYGVKD. CDR3 length: 14 residues. Trimming pared 3 bases from V and 3 bases from J, leaving 9 bases between. CDR3 nucleotides: TGTGCCATCAGTGACCCAGGTTTTGGAAACACCATATATTTT. Encoded protein: CAISDPGFGNTIYF.

The genes are TRBV19 and TRBJ1-4; TRBD1 aligns across 8 bases. The CDR3 is 18 amino acids. With 5 bases clipped from V and 5 bases from J, the junction kept 16 bases outside the gene matches. Per the germline V gene, CDR1 is LNHDA and CDR2 is SQIVND (reference sequence). The CDR3 here is CASSAARQGILYNEKLFF. The CDR3, as DNA: TGTGCCAGTAGTGCCGCCCGACAGGGGATACTCTACAATGAAAAACTGTTTTTT.

The CDR3 coding sequence is TGTGCCAGCAGCCCCCAGCGGGGTGGGCAAGAGACCCAGTACTTC. Its translation: CASSPQRGGQETQYF. This chain joins TRBV4-2 and TRBJ2-5; TRBD2 matches 7 bases. The CDR3 has 15 amino acids. Germline V gene lookup returns CDR1 LGHNA and CDR2 YNFKEQ. Trimming removed 4 bases from V and 2 bases from J; junction bases left unmatched: 7.

The chain uses TRBV5-1 and TRBJ2-7, with 8 bases fitting TRBD1. Germline values: CDR1 SGHRS, CDR2 YFSETQ. Trimming took 8 bases from V and 4 from J; bases not matched to a gene: 17. The CDR3 covers 16 residues. In nucleotides, the CDR3 is TGCGCCAGTGCGGAGTTAACAGGGGGTATGAGATACGAGCAGTACTTC. Amino acid sequence: CASAELTGGMRYEQYF.

The CDR3 here is CASSTTGTSGRMQYF. CDR3 DNA: TGTGCCAGCAGTACCACCGGGACTAGCGGGAGGATGCAGTATTTT. The chain combines TRBV6-5 with TRBJ2-3; 15 bases are shared with TRBD2. Germline CDR1 MNHEY, CDR2 SVGAGI. J lost 11 bases, V lost 5 bases, and 8 bases had no gene match. This CDR3 has 15 amino acids.

The V call is TRBV3-1 (or the pseudogene TRBV3-2), the J call TRBJ2-7, with 12 bases identical to TRBD2. The ends lost 4 bases at V and 2 bases at J; junction bases unmatched: 3. Germline assignment: CDR1 LGHDT and CDR2 YNNKEL (reference sequence). The CDR3 loop spans 15 amino acids. CDR3 in DNA: TGTGCCAGCAGCCCCCGGACTAGCGGGACCTACGAGCAGTACTTC. Its translation is CASSPRTSGTYEQYF.